The 8 T cell receptor beta chains below were found in one sample sequenced in a study of T-cell reconstitution after alpha-beta-depleted transplantation in children. As it was prepared, the TCRbeta library received unique molecular identifiers. Using its own MiXCR run on the PCR reads, TCRdb lists one record per CDR3 protein. The sample includes just over 200,000 distinct CDR3 sequences, about 8.4% of them seen just once. The sample was PBMCs, mostly from graft donor cells, taken 360 days after TCRalphabeta/CD19-depleted stem cell transplant. The receptor set was obtained from a male patient aged 2-9 years who had a stem cell transplant for acute myeloid leukemia, so the T cells may come from the graft donor.

This chain uses TRBV2 with TRBJ1-4, with a weak D call TRBD1 (5 bases). In germline, CDR1 is SNHLY, CDR2 FYNNEI. This CDR3 is 15 amino acids long. V was shortened by 8 bases and J by 2 bases, with 15 bases between the two germline ends. CDR3 protein: CASSFQGGTNEKLFF. The CDR3 DNA is TGTGCCAGCTCGTTCCAGGGAGGGACTAATGAAAAACTGTTTTTT.

At least ten counts were recorded for this clonotype. The chain employs TRBV29-1 and TRBJ1-4, with 7 bases identical to TRBD1. Germline trimming cut 4 bases from V and 13 bases from J; bases unmatched to any gene: 12. The CDR3 is made up of 13 amino acids. The V gene's germline CDR1 is SQVTM and CDR2 ANQGSEA. CDR3: CSVGKDYRGGLFF. The CDR3 coding sequence is TGCAGCGTTGGGAAAGATTACAGGGGAGGACTGTTTTTT.

This clonotype has just a few counts. The chain joins TRBV10-3 to TRBJ1-5; D not certain. The V end was cut by 3 bases, the J end by 3 bases, with 12 bases between. The CDR3 totals 15 residues. CDR1 is ENHRY and CDR2 is SYGVKD in the germline V gene. Here the CDR3 DNA reads TGTGCCATCAGTGATTGGGGAATCGCCAATCAGCCCCAGCATTTT. Translated, it gives CAISDWGIANQPQHF.

V and J are TRBV4-1 and TRBJ2-1; TRBD2 is a possible D gene (6 bases). Germline lookup yields CDR1 MGHRA and CDR2 YSYEKL. V lost 1 base to trimming and J lost 4 bases, with 8 bases between them. This CDR3 comprises 14 residues. The CDR3 nucleotides are TGCGCCAGCAGCCAAGCCGGGACTTACAATGAGCAGTTCTTC. It encodes CASSQAGTYNEQFF.

The chain recombines TRBV7-9 with TRBJ2-1; 8 bases map to TRBD1. Per germline, CDR1 SEHNR and CDR2 FQNEAQ (reference sequence). The trim removed 6 bases at V and 0 bases at J, leaving 10 bases unmatched. This CDR3 spans 17 amino acids. Here the CDR3 reads CASSDWGDRSSYNEQFF. CDR3 coding DNA: TGTGCCAGCAGTGATTGGGGGGACAGGAGCTCCTACAATGAGCAGTTCTTC.

This clonotype came up many times. The chain's CDR3 is CASSPGGITGELFF. CDR3 coding DNA: TGTGCCAGCAGCCCCGGGGGGATCACCGGGGAGCTGTTTTTT. The chain uses TRBV9 and TRBJ2-2; 7 nucleotides agree with TRBD2. J lost 4 bases, V lost 4 bases, and 4 bases had no gene match. The length of the CDR3 is 14 residues. CDR1 is SGDLS, CDR2 YYNGEE, per germline.

The chain carries TRBV7-2 and TRBJ1-3; D might be TRBD1 (5 bases). Per germline, CDR1 SGHTA and CDR2 FQGNSA. The ends were cut back, 3 bases at V and 3 bases at J, with 12 bases in the middle. The CDR3 runs to 15 residues. CDR3 DNA: TGTGCCAGCAGCTTGAAATGGGGCGTTGGAAACACCATATATTTT. Amino acids: CASSLKWGVGNTIYF.

The chain carries TRBV11-2 and TRBJ1-2; tentative D call: TRBD1 (6 bases). Germline CDR1 SGHAT, CDR2 FQNNGV. The CDR3 spans 16 residues. V was trimmed by 0 bases and J by 5 bases, leaving 16 bases between them. Here the CDR3 DNA reads TGTGCCAGCAGCTTAGATTCCGGGGCAGGGGTGTATGGCTACACCTTC. It yields the protein CASSLDSGAGVYGYTF.